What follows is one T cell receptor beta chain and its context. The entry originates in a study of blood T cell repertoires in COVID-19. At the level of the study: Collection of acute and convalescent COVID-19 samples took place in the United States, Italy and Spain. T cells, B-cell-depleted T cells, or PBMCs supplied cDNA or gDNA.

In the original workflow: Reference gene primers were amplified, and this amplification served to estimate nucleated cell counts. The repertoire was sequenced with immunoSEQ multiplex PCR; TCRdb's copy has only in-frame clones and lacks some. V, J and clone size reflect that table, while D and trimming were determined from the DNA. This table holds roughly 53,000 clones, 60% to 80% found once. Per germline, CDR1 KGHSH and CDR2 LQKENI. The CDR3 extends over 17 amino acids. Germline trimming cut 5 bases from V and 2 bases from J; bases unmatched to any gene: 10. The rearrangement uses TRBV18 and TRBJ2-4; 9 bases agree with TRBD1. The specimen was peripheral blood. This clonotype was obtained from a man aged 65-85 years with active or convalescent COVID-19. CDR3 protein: CASSRTGTGFTKNIQYF. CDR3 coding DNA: TGTGCCAGCTCAAGAACCGGGACAGGGTTTACCAAAAACATTCAGTACTTC. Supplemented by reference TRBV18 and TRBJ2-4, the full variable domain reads NAGVMQNPRHLVRRRGQEARLRCSPMKGHSHVYWYRQLPEEGLKFMVYLQKENIIDESGMPKERFSAEFPKEGPSILRIQQVVRGDSAAYFCASSRTGTGFTKNIQYFGAGTRLSVL.